Listed here are 16 T cell receptor beta chains from one sample, sequenced in a study of early T cells in non-severe SARS-CoV-2 infection. TCRdb reprocessed the 5' RACE reads with MiXCR, giving one entry per CDR3 protein. The top ten clones hold 2.9% of a sample with over 50,000 distinct CDR3 sequences, over 10% of them seen once. Material: whole blood. These receptors were obtained from an adult who was a healthcare worker with PCR-confirmed SARS-CoV-2 infection or an uninfected control (not recorded which).

This clonotype was recorded at least ten times. The chain recombines TRBV7-9 with TRBJ1-1, with D tentatively TRBD1 (6 bases). CDR3 size: 17 residues. The germline gives CDR1 SEHNR, CDR2 FQNEAQ (reference sequence). V lost 2 bases and J 6 bases, leaving 22 bases between the germline ends. This CDR3 reads CASSLSGRLGRGAEAFF. The CDR3 nucleotides read TGTGCCAGCAGCTTATCAGGCCGGTTGGGCAGGGGAGCTGAAGCTTTCTTT.

The rearrangement uses TRBV11-1 and TRBJ1-1; D may be TRBD1 (5 bases). The V end was cut by 3 bases, the J end by 8 bases, with 13 bases between. The CDR3 totals 13 residues. Germline CDR1 SGHAT, CDR2 FQDESV (reference sequence). CDR3 bases: TGTGCCAGCAGCTTCGGGACTCGATCCGAAGCTTTCTTT. Translating gives CASSFGTRSEAFF.

This clonotype was seen only a few times. The CDR3 loop reads CASSQEGTLAGSTDTQYF. The CDR3 DNA sequence: TGTGCCAGCAGCCAAGAAGGGACACTAGCGGGGAGCACAGATACGCAGTATTTT. The chain couples TRBV3-1 to TRBJ2-3, with 10 bases lining up with TRBD2. Germline assignment: CDR1 LGHDT and CDR2 YNNKEL (reference sequence). V trimming: 0 bases; J trimming: 0 bases; junction bases outside the gene matches: 6. This CDR3 region has 18 residues.

The table lists this clonotype with a few counts. The genes are TRBV12-3 or TRBV12-4 and TRBJ2-3, with 10 bases lining up with TRBD2. The CDR3 contains 14 residues. The V gene end was trimmed by 7 bases and the J gene end by 2 bases; junction bases not matched to a gene: 3. For the CDR3, the DNA is TGTGCCAGCACTAGCGGGGGATACACAGATACGCAGTATTTT. This sequence encodes CASTSGGYTDTQYF.

The gene calls are TRBV20-1 and TRBJ2-2; maybe TRBD2 (5 bases). Germline-derived CDR1 and CDR2 are DFQATT and SNEGSKA (reference sequence). Trimming shortened V by 6 bases and J by 3 bases, and 17 bases separated the two germline ends. The CDR3 totals 15 residues. The chain's CDR3 is CSAGPRERYTGELFF. The DNA for the CDR3 is TGCAGTGCAGGCCCGAGGGAAAGGTACACCGGGGAGCTGTTTTTT.

There are many counts of this clonotype. Relative to the germline gene, one junction end is altered; a read error may explain this. V gene TRBV30 combines with J gene TRBJ1-1; possible D gene TRBD1, 5 bases. Germline V gives CDR1 GTSNPN, CDR2 SVGIG (reference sequence). There are 16 residues in the CDR3. CDR3 in amino acids: CAWSVGPSRDDCLGVF. The CDR3 DNA sequence: TGTGCCTGGAGTGTAGGGCCCTCAAGGGACGACTGCCTCGGGGTCTTT.

This clonotype was found many times. The chain joins TRBV7-8 to TRBJ2-7; D might be TRBD1 (5 bases). V was cut by 4 bases and J by 1 base, with 17 bases left in between. CDR3 length equals 16 residues. Looked up from germline, CDR1 is SGHVS and CDR2 is FQNEAQ. In nucleotides, the CDR3 is TGTGCCAGCAGCTCAACGCGGTGGGGCAGTTCCTACGAGCAGTACTTC. This translates into CASSSTRWGSSYEQYF.

This clonotype was counted between two and nine times. This CDR3 reads CSVQRGETQYF. In nucleotides, the CDR3 is TGCAGCGTTCAACGGGGAGAGACCCAGTACTTC. The rearrangement joins TRBV29-1 to TRBJ2-5, with a possible D match to TRBD2 (5 bases). The V gene's germline CDR1 is SQVTM and CDR2 ANQGSEA. The germline V and J ends were trimmed by 5 bases and 4 bases, with 8 bases remaining between them. There are 11 residues in the CDR3.

The chain combines TRBV2 with TRBJ2-3; maybe TRBD2 (6 bases). V lost 7 bases, J lost 2 bases, and 13 bases lay in between. The CDR3 has 14 amino acids. Germline V gene sequence: CDR1 SNHLY, CDR2 FYNNEI. CDR3 amino acids: CASNDGGTTDTQYF. The CDR3 DNA reads TGTGCCAGCAACGACGGGGGTACCACAGATACGCAGTATTTT.

This clonotype was found many times. The V and J genes are TRBV7-9 and TRBJ1-5; D is unclear. V was trimmed by 2 bases and J by 0 bases, leaving 2 bases between them. The length of the CDR3 is 13 residues. Germline V gene sequence: CDR1 SEHNR, CDR2 FQNEAQ (reference sequence). CDR3 nucleotides: TGTGCCAGCAGCTTAAGTAGCAATCAGCCCCAGCATTTT. Translating gives CASSLSSNQPQHF.

This chain connects TRBV5-1 to TRBJ2-1, with 16 bases lining up with TRBD2. The length of the CDR3 is 16 residues. Germline values: CDR1 SGHRS, CDR2 YFSETQ. Trimming removed 0 bases from V and 10 bases from J; junction bases left unmatched: 4. The CDR3 nucleotides read TGCGCCAGCAGCTTGGCGGGACTAGCGGGAGGGGAAGAGCAGTTCTTC. The encoded protein is CASSLAGLAGGEEQFF.

V and J are TRBV12-3 or TRBV12-4 and TRBJ2-2; D call uncertain. Trimming removed 6 bases at V and 4 bases at J, with 12 bases between. The CDR3 sequence is 14 residues long. This chain's CDR3 is CASSTKTGTGELFF. Written as DNA, the CDR3 is TGTGCCAGCAGCACCAAGACGGGCACCGGGGAGCTGTTTTTT.

The chain combines TRBV11-2 with TRBJ2-4; 11 bases match TRBD1. Germline CDR1 and CDR2: SGHAT and FQNNGV. The J segment lost 6 bases and the V segment lost 4 bases, leaving 8 bases of the junction unmatched. There are 16 residues in the CDR3. CDR3 protein: CASSSLKGTGGNIQYF. For the CDR3, the DNA is TGTGCCAGCAGCTCCCTTAAGGGGACAGGGGGAAACATTCAGTACTTC.

The table lists this clonotype with many counts. One end of the junction fails to match germline, which may point to a read error. The chain is built from TRBV25-1 and TRBJ1-1, with 10 bases aligning to TRBD1. Germline V lookup: CDR1 MGHDK, CDR2 SYGVNS. The CDR3 length is 13 residues. The CDR3 region is CASRDRGRTEAFF. The CDR3 coding sequence is TGTGCCAGCCGTGACAGGGGGCGGACTGAAGCTTTCTTT.

This chain uses TRBV21-1 with TRBJ2-2. TRBV21-1 is a recognized pseudogene. This CDR3 comprises 12 residues. CDR3 protein: CASSSRGGELFF. CDR3 nucleotides: TGTGCCAGCAGCTCACGAGGCGGGGAGCTGTTTTTT.

Ten or more counts support this clonotype. This chain uses TRBV5-1 with TRBJ2-1; tentative D call: TRBD1 (7 bases). The V gene's germline CDR1 is SGHRS and CDR2 YFSETQ. V lost 2 bases and J lost 5, with 17 bases in between. The CDR3 is 16 residues long. CDR3 amino acids: CASSLGGGGANNEQFF. The CDR3 bases are TGCGCCAGCAGCTTAGGTGGAGGGGGCGCCAACAATGAGCAGTTCTTC.